These 6 T cell receptor beta chains originate from one sample sequenced in a study of CD8+ T cells in alopecia areata. RNA extraction and reverse transcription yielded cDNA as sequencing template. The repertoire was sequenced with immunoSEQ multiplex PCR; TCRdb's copy has only in-frame clones and lacks some. The sample lists 150,000 to 200,000 clones, around 54% occurring once. The sample comprised CD4+ T cells sorted from blood. These receptors all come from a human donor in good health.

The chain uses TRBV18 and TRBJ2-5; the match to TRBD1 covers 10 bases. The CDR3 contains 16 residues. Germline CDR1 KGHSH, CDR2 LQKENI. Unmatched junction bases numbered 5, after V lost 3 bases and J lost 1 base. In DNA, the CDR3 is TGTGCCAGCTCACCGGGGGACAGGGGACTCCAAGAGACCCAGTACTTC. Translated, it gives CASSPGDRGLQETQYF.

This sequence joins TRBV30 and TRBJ2-3, with TRBD2 matching 7 bases. CDR3 size: 16 residues. Germline V gene lookup returns CDR1 GTSNPN and CDR2 SVGIG (reference sequence). V shed 0 bases, J shed 0 bases, and the junction held 6 bases outside the gene matches. This CDR3 reads CAWSVGQGGSTDTQYF. In DNA, the CDR3 is TGTGCCTGGAGTGTCGGGCAGGGAGGGAGCACAGATACGCAGTATTTT.

This clone was seen just once. The V and J genes are TRBV2 and TRBJ2-5; 7 positions agree with TRBD1. Germline trimming cut 6 bases from V and 4 bases from J; bases unmatched to any gene: 8. The germline V gene has CDR1 SNHLY and CDR2 FYNNEI. CDR3 length: 14 amino acids. The CDR3, as DNA: TGTGCCAGCAGAGCGGACAGGTCGTTAGAGACCCAGTACTTC. Protein sequence: CASRADRSLETQYF.

This clone has just a few counts. V gene TRBV29-1 combines with J gene TRBJ2-2; D remains ambiguous. This CDR3 contains 11 residues. V dropped 4 bases and J dropped 5 bases, with 5 bases sitting between them. The germline gives CDR1 SQVTM, CDR2 ANQGSEA. The CDR3 nucleotides are TGCAGCGTTGCGTCGACCGGGGAGCTGTTTTTT. Translation: CSVASTGELFF.

This clone has a single count. The CDR3 region is CSVAASMETQYF. The DNA of the CDR3 is TGCAGCGTTGCTGCTTCCATGGAGACCCAGTACTTC. V usage is TRBV29-1 and J usage is TRBJ2-5; no reliable D call. Trimming cost V 4 bases and J 5 bases, with 11 bases left between them. The CDR3 has 12 residues. CDR1 SQVTM and CDR2 ANQGSEA come from the germline V gene.

This clone showed up just a few times. The chain joins TRBV10-3 to TRBJ2-3; the D gene could be TRBD1 or TRBD2 (5 bases each). V dropped 2 bases and J dropped 2 bases, with 8 bases sitting between them. Germline V lookup: CDR1 ENHRY, CDR2 SYGVKD. The CDR3 totals 14 residues. The CDR3 region is CAISEGGNTDTQYF. In nucleotides, the CDR3 is TGTGCCATCAGTGAGGGGGGAAACACAGATACGCAGTATTTT.